This T cell receptor (beta chain) stems from a study of T cell responses to AZD1222 COVID-19 vaccine. General study points: Sampling that yielded the repertoires occurred only after the peak T cell response.

Germline V lookup: CDR1 LGHNT, CDR2 FRNRAP. The V gene lost 3 bases and the J gene lost 1 base, with 18 bases spanning the gap. The CDR3 loop spans 17 amino acids. This table comes from immunoSEQ multiplex PCR, and its TCRdb copy is limited to in-frame clones, with some not included. The table records approximately 140,000 clones, about 90% of them present only once. As concerns this clone: Its antigen is unknown.

The J gene is TRBJ1-1, the V gene TRBV12-5; TRBD1 is a possible D gene (6 bases). The source material was peripheral blood, sampled on day 0 of AZD1222 vaccination. The clonotype originates from an adult in good health. CDR3 loop: CASGFVILAGANTEAFF. CDR3 in DNA: TGTGCTAGTGGTTTCGTTATCCTGGCGGGGGCGAACACTGAAGCTTTCTTT. Together with reference TRBV12-5 and TRBJ1-1, the CDR3 gives the full variable domain: DARVTQTPRHKVTEMGQEVTMRCQPILGHNTVFWYRQTMMQGLELLAYFRNRAPLDDSGMPKDRFSAEMPDATLATLKIQPSEPRDSAVYFCASGFVILAGANTEAFFGQGTRLTVV.